Here is one T cell receptor beta chain with its context. Data came from immunoSEQ multiplex PCR; TCRdb stores just in-frame clones and leaves some out. The sample consists of 180,000 or so clones, over 75% of them appearing once. The data are from a study of blood T cell repertoires in COVID-19. In the study overall: Samples taken during acute and convalescent COVID-19 were collected in the United States, Italy and Spain. The cDNA or gDNA used as material had been derived from T cells, B-cell-depleted T cells, or PBMCs.

This CDR3 contains 15 residues. V lost 11 bases, J lost 3 bases, and 22 bases lay in between. Germline V gene lookup returns CDR1 MDHEN and CDR2 SYDVKM. Material for sequencing was peripheral blood. The J gene is TRBJ1-2, the V gene TRBV28, with D hard to call. The clonotype originates from an elderly woman with active or convalescent COVID-19. In nucleotides, the CDR3 is TGTGCCCTCAGAGGCCGGGGTTTGTTGGACTATGGCTACACCTTC. It specifies CALRGRGLLDYGYTF.